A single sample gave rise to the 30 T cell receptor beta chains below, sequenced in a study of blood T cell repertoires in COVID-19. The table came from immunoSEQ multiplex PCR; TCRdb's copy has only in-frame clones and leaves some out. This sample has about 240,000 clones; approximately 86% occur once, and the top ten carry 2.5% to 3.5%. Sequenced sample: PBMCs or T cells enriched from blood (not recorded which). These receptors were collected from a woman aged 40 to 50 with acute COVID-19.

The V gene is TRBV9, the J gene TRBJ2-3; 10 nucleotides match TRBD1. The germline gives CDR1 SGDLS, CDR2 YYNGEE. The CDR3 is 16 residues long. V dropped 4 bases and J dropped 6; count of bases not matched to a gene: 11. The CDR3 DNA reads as TGTGCCAGCAGCCCCCTTCGGACAGGGGGGCGGGATACGCAGTATTTT. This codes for CASSPLRTGGRDTQYF.

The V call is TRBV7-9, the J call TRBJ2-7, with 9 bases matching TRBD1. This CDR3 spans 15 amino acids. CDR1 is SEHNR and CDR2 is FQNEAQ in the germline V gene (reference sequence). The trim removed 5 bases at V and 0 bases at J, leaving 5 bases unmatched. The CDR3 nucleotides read TGTGCCAGCAGCCCCTCGGGACAGGGCTCCTACGAGCAGTACTTC. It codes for CASSPSGQGSYEQYF. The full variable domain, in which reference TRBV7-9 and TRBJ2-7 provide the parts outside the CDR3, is DTGVSQNPRHKITKRGQNVTFRCDPISEHNRLYWYRQTLGQGPEFLTYFQNEAQLEKSRLLSDRFSAERPKGSFSTLEIQRTEQGDSAMYLCASSPSGQGSYEQYFGPGTRLTVT.

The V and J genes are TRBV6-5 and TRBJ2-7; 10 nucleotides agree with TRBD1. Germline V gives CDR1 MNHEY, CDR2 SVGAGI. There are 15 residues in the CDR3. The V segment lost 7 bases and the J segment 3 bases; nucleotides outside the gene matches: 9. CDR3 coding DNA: TGTGCCAGCATGCTGACCGGGACAGGGGTCTACGAGCAGTACTTC. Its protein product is CASMLTGTGVYEQYF.

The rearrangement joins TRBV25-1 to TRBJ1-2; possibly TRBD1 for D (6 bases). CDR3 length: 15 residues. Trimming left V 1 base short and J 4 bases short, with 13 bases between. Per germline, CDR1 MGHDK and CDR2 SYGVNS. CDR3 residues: CASSESGSGAYGYTF. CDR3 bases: TGTGCCAGCAGTGAATCGGGATCAGGGGCCTATGGCTACACCTTC.

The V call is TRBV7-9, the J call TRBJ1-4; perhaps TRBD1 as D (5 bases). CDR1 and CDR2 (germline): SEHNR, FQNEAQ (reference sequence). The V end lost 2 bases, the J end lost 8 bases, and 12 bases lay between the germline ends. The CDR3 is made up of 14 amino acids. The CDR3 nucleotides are TGTGCCAGCAGCTTACCGCAGGGAAGGGAAAAACTGTTTTTT. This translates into CASSLPQGREKLFF.

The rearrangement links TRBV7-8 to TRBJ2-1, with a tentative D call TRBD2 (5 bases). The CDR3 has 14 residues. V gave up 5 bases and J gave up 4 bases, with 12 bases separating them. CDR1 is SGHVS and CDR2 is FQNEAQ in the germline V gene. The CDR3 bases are TGTGCCAGCAGCAACCCCGGACTTTACAATGAGCAGTTCTTC. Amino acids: CASSNPGLYNEQFF.

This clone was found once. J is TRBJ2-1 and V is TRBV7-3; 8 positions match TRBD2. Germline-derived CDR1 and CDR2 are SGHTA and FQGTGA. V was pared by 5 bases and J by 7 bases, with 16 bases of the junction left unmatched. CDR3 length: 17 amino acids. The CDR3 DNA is TGTGCCAGCAGCCCTCGGGGTACGGGAGGGTTGTCTAATGAGCAGTTCTTC. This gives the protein CASSPRGTGGLSNEQFF.

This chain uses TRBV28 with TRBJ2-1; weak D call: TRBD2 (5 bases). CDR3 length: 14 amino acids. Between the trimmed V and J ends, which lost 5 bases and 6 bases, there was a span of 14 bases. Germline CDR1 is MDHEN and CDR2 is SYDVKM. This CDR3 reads CASSASWSGNEQFF. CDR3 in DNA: TGTGCCAGCAGTGCTAGCTGGAGTGGCAATGAGCAGTTCTTC.

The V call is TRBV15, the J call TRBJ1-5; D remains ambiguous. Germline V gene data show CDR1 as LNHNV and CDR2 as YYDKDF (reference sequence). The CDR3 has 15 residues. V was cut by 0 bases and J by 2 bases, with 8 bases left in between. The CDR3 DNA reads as TGTGCCACCAGCAGAGATTTCGGGGGCAATCAGCCCCAGCATTTT. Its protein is CATSRDFGGNQPQHF.

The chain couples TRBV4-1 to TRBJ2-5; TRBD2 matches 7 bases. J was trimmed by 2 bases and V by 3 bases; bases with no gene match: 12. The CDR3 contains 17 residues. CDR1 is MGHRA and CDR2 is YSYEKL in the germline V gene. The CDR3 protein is CASSQFSGLADQETQYF. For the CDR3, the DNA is TGCGCCAGCAGCCAGTTTTCAGGTCTAGCGGATCAAGAGACCCAGTACTTC.

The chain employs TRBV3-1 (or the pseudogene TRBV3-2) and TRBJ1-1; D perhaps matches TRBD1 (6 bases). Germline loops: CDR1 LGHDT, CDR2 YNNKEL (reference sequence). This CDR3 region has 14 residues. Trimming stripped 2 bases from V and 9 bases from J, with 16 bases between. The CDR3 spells CASSQNAGQGQAFF. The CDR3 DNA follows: TGTGCCAGCAGCCAAAACGCTGGGCAGGGGCAAGCTTTCTTT.

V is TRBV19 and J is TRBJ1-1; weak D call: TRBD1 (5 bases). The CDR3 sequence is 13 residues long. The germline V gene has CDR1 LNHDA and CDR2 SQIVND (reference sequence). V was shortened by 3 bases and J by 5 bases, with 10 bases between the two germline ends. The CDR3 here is CASSIRVLTEAFF. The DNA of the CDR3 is TGTGCCAGTAGTATCAGGGTTCTAACTGAAGCTTTCTTT.

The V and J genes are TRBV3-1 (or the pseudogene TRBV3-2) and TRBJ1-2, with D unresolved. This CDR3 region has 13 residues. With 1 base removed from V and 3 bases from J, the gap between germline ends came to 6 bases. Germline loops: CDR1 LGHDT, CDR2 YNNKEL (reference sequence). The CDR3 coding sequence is TGTGCCAGCAGCCAAGTTGAGGACTATGGCTACACCTTC. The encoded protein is CASSQVEDYGYTF.

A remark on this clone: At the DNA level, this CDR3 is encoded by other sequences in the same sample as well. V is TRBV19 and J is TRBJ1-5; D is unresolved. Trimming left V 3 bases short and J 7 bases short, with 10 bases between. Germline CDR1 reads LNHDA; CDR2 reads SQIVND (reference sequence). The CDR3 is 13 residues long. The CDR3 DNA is TGTGCCAGTAGTATCGGAGGGAACCAGCCCCAGCATTTT. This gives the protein CASSIGGNQPQHF.

In DNA form, the CDR3 reads TGTGCCAGCAGCATAAAGAATGACAGGGCAGAGGAGCATGGCTACACCTTC. Amino acid sequence: CASSIKNDRAEEHGYTF. The V call is TRBV9, the J call TRBJ1-2; TRBD1 aligns across 7 bases. With V trimmed by 4 bases and J by 6 bases, 18 bases remained unmatched. The CDR3 covers 17 residues. Germline loops: CDR1 SGDLS, CDR2 YYNGEE.

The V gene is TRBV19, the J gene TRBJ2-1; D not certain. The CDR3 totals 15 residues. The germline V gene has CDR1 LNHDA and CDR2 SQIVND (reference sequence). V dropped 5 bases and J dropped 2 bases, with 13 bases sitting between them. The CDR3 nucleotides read TGTGCCAGTAGTTCTTGGTCAGATACCTACAATGAGCAGTTCTTC. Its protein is CASSSWSDTYNEQFF.

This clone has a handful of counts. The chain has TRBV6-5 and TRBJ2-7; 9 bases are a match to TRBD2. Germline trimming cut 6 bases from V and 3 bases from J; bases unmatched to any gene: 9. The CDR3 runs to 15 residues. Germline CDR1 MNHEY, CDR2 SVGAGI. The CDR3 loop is CASRPGAGGVYEQYF. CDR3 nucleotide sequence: TGTGCCAGCAGACCGGGGGCGGGAGGGGTCTACGAGCAGTACTTC.

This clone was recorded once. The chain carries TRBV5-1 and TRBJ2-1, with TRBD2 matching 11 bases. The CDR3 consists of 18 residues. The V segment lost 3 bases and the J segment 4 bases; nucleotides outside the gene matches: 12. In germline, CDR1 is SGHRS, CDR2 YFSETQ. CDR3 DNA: TGCGCCAGCAGCTGGGGACTAGCGGACTCCTTACCATACAATGAGCAGTTCTTC. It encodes CASSWGLADSLPYNEQFF.

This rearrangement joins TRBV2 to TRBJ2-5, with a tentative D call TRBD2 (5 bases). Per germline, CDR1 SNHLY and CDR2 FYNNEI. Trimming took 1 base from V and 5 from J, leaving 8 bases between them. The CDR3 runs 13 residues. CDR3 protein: CASSEVGGETQYF. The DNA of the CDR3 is TGTGCCAGCAGTGAAGTAGGCGGGGAGACCCAGTACTTC.

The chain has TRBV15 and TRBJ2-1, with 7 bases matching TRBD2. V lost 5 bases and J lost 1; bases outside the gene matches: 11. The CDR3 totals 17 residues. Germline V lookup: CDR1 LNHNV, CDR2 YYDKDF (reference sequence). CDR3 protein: CATSGRSASGSYNEQFF. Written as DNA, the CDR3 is TGTGCCACCAGCGGACGATCGGCTAGCGGATCCTACAATGAGCAGTTCTTC.

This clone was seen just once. The CDR3 protein is CASSLDSGLEQYF. The CDR3 bases are TGTGCCAGCAGCTTAGATTCAGGTCTGGAGCAGTACTTC. The rearrangement uses TRBV11-2 and TRBJ2-7; D not resolved. CDR1 is SGHAT, CDR2 FQNNGV, per germline. V was trimmed by 0 bases and J by 7 bases, leaving 10 bases between them. This CDR3 has 13 residues.

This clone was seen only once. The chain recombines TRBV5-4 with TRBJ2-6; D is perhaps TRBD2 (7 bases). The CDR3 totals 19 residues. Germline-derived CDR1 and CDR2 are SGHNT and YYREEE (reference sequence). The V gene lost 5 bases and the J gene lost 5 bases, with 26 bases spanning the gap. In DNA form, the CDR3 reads TGTGCCAGCAGGCTTTGGGGGGGCGGAGAAGGGGTCCGGGCCAACGTCCTGACTTTC. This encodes CASRLWGGGEGVRANVLTF.

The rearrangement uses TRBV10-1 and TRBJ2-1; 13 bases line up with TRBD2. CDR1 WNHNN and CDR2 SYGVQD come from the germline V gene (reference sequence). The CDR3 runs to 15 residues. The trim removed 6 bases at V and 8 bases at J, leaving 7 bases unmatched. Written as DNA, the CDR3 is TGCGCCAGCAGGGCTGGGACTAGCGGGGTCGATGAGCAGTTCTTC. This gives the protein CASRAGTSGVDEQFF.

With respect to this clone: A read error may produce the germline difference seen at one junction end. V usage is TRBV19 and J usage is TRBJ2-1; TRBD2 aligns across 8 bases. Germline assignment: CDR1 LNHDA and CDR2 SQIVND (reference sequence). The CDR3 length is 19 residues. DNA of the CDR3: TGTGCCAGTAGTATAGATACAGGACTAGCACGTTGGGCCTATAATGAGCAGTTCTTC. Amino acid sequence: CASSIDTGLARWAYNEQFF.

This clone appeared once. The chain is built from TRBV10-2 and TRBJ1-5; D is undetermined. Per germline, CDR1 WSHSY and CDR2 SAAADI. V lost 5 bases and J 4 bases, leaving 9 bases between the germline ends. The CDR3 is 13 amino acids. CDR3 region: CASSLILNQPQHF. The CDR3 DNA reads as TGCGCCAGCAGTCTAATTCTTAATCAGCCCCAGCATTTT.

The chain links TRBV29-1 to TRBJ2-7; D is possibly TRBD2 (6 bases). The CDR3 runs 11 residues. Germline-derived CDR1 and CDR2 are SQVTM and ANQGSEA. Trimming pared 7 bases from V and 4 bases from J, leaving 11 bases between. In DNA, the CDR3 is TGCAGCGCCCTTCGGGGGTACGAGCAGTACTTC. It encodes CSALRGYEQYF.

The CDR3 loop is CASSPLSGSWYEQYF. CDR3 DNA sequence: TGTGCCAGCAGTCCTCTTAGCGGGAGTTGGTACGAGCAGTACTTC. J is TRBJ2-7 and V is TRBV7-9; 9 bases are a match to TRBD2. The CDR3 runs 15 residues. The J segment lost 4 bases and the V segment lost 6 bases, leaving 10 bases of the junction unmatched. Per the germline V gene, CDR1 is SEHNR and CDR2 is FQNEAQ (reference sequence).

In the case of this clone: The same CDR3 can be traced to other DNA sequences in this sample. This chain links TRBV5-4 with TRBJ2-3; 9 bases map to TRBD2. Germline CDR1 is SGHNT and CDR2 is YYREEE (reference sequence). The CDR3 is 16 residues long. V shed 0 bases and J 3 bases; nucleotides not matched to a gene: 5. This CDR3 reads CASSLVAGGDTDTQYF. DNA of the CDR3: TGTGCCAGCAGCTTGGTTGCGGGAGGGGATACAGATACGCAGTATTTT.

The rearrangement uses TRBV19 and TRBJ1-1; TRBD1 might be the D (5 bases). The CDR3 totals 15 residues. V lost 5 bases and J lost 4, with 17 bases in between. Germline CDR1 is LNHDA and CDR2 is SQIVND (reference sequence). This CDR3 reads CASSPRADHGTEAFF. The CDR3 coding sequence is TGTGCCAGTAGTCCCAGGGCCGACCATGGCACTGAAGCTTTCTTT.

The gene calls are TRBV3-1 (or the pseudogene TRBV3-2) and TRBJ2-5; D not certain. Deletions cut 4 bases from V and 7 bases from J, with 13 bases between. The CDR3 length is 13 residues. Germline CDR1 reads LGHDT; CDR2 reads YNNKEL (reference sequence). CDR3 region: CASSPNTYGTQYF. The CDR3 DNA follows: TGTGCCAGCAGCCCGAACACATATGGGACCCAGTACTTC.